The 27 T cell receptor beta chains given below trace back to one sample, sequenced in a study of ipilimumab plus nivolumab after autologous stem cell transplantation. Sequenced by immunoSEQ multiplex PCR; TCRdb stores in-frame clones only, minus some. The data show 11,000 or so clones, 70% to 80% seen once. The specimen was PBMCs, collected in a trial of ipilimumab plus nivolumab as post-transplant consolidation. These receptors originate from a male donor with multiple myeloma.

This clone is medium-sized in the sample. The CDR3, as DNA: TGTGCCAGCAGTGTAGGGGGGGTCACTGAAGCTTTCTTT. Translated, it gives CASSVGGVTEAFF. The chain is built from TRBV6-1 and TRBJ1-1; D might be TRBD1 (6 bases). The CDR3 covers 13 residues. Trimming took off 4 bases at V and 4 bases at J, with 10 bases between the two ends. Germline V lookup: CDR1 MNHNS, CDR2 SASEGT.

The chain links TRBV7-9 to TRBJ2-1, with 8 bases that match TRBD2. The V gene's germline CDR1 is SEHNR and CDR2 FQNEAQ (reference sequence). V lost 8 bases and J lost 8; bases outside the gene matches: 8. The CDR3 loop spans 13 amino acids. CDR3 sequence reads: CASAGRGEYEQFF. The CDR3 region has the DNA TGTGCCAGCGCCGGGCGGGGGGAATATGAGCAGTTCTTC.

The chain combines TRBV19 with TRBJ2-2; D tentatively reads TRBD1 or TRBD2 (6 bases each). The V gene's germline CDR1 is LNHDA and CDR2 SQIVND (reference sequence). The CDR3 covers 13 residues. V gave up 7 bases and J gave up 7 bases, with 13 bases separating them. The CDR3: CASKWGAGGELFF. CDR3 nucleotides: TGTGCCAGTAAATGGGGGGCTGGCGGGGAGCTGTTTTTT.

This clone is a singleton in its sample. The rearrangement links TRBV6-5 to TRBJ1-1, with a possible D match to TRBD1 (5 bases). Germline-derived CDR1 and CDR2 are MNHEY and SVGAGI. Trimming removed 5 bases at V and 5 bases at J, with 18 bases between. The CDR3 is made up of 15 amino acids. The CDR3 here is CASSPVGQGWTEAFF. CDR3 bases: TGTGCCAGCAGTCCCGTAGGGCAGGGTTGGACTGAAGCTTTCTTT.

This clone turned up a few times. CDR3 amino acids: CASFGAGGYTF. The CDR3 coding sequence is TGTGCCAGTTTTGGGGCGGGCGGCTACACCTTC. The chain has TRBV6-5 and TRBJ1-2; possibly TRBD1 for D (5 bases). The CDR3 length is 11 residues. V was cut by 9 bases and J by 8 bases, with 13 bases left in between. Germline CDR1 MNHEY, CDR2 SVGAGI.

The chain links TRBV9 to TRBJ2-5; the match to TRBD2 covers 9 bases. With V trimmed by 1 base and J by 3 bases, 4 bases remained unmatched. The CDR3 is made up of 15 amino acids. Germline CDR1 reads SGDLS; CDR2 reads YYNGEE. CDR3 loop: CASSVSPSGEETQYF. CDR3 sequence (DNA): TGTGCCAGCAGCGTAAGCCCTAGCGGGGAAGAGACCCAGTACTTC.

This clone appeared a few times. V gene TRBV6-1 combines with J gene TRBJ2-2; D is unresolved. The CDR3 totals 12 residues. The ends were cut back, 1 base at V and 5 bases at J, with 2 bases in the middle. Germline CDR1 MNHNS, CDR2 SASEGT. The CDR3 DNA sequence: TGTGCCAGCAGTGAAGGGACCGGGGAGCTGTTTTTT. This sequence encodes CASSEGTGELFF.

This rearrangement joins TRBV19 to TRBJ2-1; D not resolved. The CDR3 has 13 residues. Germline CDR1 LNHDA, CDR2 SQIVND (reference sequence). The V end lost 3 bases, the J end lost 3 bases, and 6 bases lay between the germline ends. The CDR3 DNA sequence: TGTGCCAGTAGTATCAGACACTACAATGAGCAGTTCTTC. It specifies CASSIRHYNEQFF.

This rearrangement joins TRBV7-6 to TRBJ2-1, with 7 bases aligning to TRBD2. Germline lookup yields CDR1 SGHVS and CDR2 FNYEAQ. The CDR3 spans 16 residues. J was trimmed by 6 bases and V by 5 bases; bases with no gene match: 13. CDR3 sequence reads: CASSPLWTRGINEQFF. CDR3 sequence (DNA): TGTGCCAGCAGCCCGCTTTGGACTAGGGGAATCAATGAGCAGTTCTTC. Looking up the rest from reference TRBV7-6 and TRBJ2-1 gives the full variable domain: GAGVSQSPRYKVTKRGQDVALRCDPISGHVSLYWYRQALGQGPEFLTYFNYEAQQDKSGLPNDRFSAERPEGSISTLTIQRTEQRDSAMYRCASSPLWTRGINEQFFGPGTRLTVL.

The chain recombines TRBV4-2 with TRBJ2-1; TRBD2 agrees at 9 bases. V was pared by 2 bases and J by 2 bases, with 13 bases of the junction left unmatched. This CDR3 comprises 19 residues. CDR1 is LGHNA and CDR2 is YNFKEQ in the germline V gene. CDR3 sequence (DNA): TGTGCCAGCAGCCAATTCGCTAGCGGGGTAACTCTGACCTACAATGAGCAGTTCTTC. It is translated as CASSQFASGVTLTYNEQFF.

DNA of the CDR3: TGCAGCGGGGGGACTAGCGAGACCCAGTACTTC. This translates into CSGGTSETQYF. The chain joins TRBV29-1 to TRBJ2-5, with 9 positions matching TRBD2. The CDR3 has 11 amino acids. Germline CDR1 is SQVTM and CDR2 is ANQGSEA. J gave up 5 bases and V 7 bases, and 2 bases lay outside the gene matches.

In this sample, this clone turned up once. CDR3 loop: CASSSIRLTGGQETQYF. In DNA, the CDR3 is TGTGCCAGCAGCTCAATACGCCTGACAGGGGGTCAAGAGACCCAGTACTTC. The chain carries TRBV5-5 and TRBJ2-5; 9 bases line up with TRBD1. The J segment lost 2 bases and the V segment lost 3 bases, leaving 11 bases of the junction unmatched. Germline V lookup: CDR1 SGHKS, CDR2 YYEKEE (reference sequence). CDR3 length: 17 amino acids.

The J gene is TRBJ2-3, the V gene TRBV11-2, with TRBD1 identical over 7 bases. V shed 3 bases, J shed 2 bases, and the junction held 5 bases outside the gene matches. There are 15 residues in the CDR3. The germline gives CDR1 SGHAT, CDR2 FQNNGV. The CDR3 reads CASSLMGQLTDTQYF. In nucleotides, the CDR3 is TGTGCCAGCAGCTTGATGGGACAGCTCACAGATACGCAGTATTTT.

The chain is built from TRBV6-5 and TRBJ2-5; D is possibly TRBD1 or TRBD2 (5 bases each). Between the trimmed V and J ends, which lost 0 bases and 11 bases, there was a span of 22 bases. CDR1 is MNHEY, CDR2 SVGAGI, per germline. The CDR3 is 16 amino acids. The CDR3 sequence is CASSYSAARVGWEQYF. In DNA, the CDR3 is TGTGCCAGCAGTTACTCGGCCGCCAGGGTTGGTTGGGAGCAGTACTTC.

The chain couples TRBV25-1 to TRBJ1-2; tentative D call: TRBD1 (6 bases). Germline V gene lookup returns CDR1 MGHDK and CDR2 SYGVNS. The ends were cut back, 6 bases at V and 2 bases at J, with 10 bases in the middle. The CDR3 is made up of 13 amino acids. The CDR3 sequence is CASSQGGNYGYTF. CDR3 nucleotide sequence: TGTGCCAGCAGCCAAGGGGGGAACTATGGCTACACCTTC.

The rearrangement uses TRBV6-5 and TRBJ2-3; D is ambiguous. The germline V gene has CDR1 MNHEY and CDR2 SVGAGI. There are 11 residues in the CDR3. The V end was cut by 4 bases, the J end by 5 bases, with 4 bases between. The CDR3 loop reads CASSWVDTQYF. The CDR3 bases are TGTGCCAGCAGTTGGGTAGATACGCAGTATTTT.

V gene TRBV7-9 combines with J gene TRBJ1-3, with TRBD1 as a possible D gene (6 bases). The CDR3 has 16 amino acids. V shed 6 bases and J shed 3 bases, with 18 bases lying between them. Germline values: CDR1 SEHNR, CDR2 FQNEAQ (reference sequence). CDR3 sequence reads: CASRPGAGTVGNTIYF. The CDR3 nucleotides read TGTGCCAGCAGGCCGGGGGCCGGGACGGTTGGAAACACCATATATTTT.

The chain links TRBV7-2 to TRBJ2-3; D uncertain. This CDR3 is built from 15 residues. V shed 5 bases and J shed 5 bases, with 17 bases lying between them. Germline V gene sequence: CDR1 SGHTA, CDR2 FQGNSA. CDR3 residues: CASSESQASRDTQYF. CDR3 in DNA: TGTGCCAGCAGCGAGAGTCAGGCGTCGCGAGATACGCAGTATTTT.

The J gene is TRBJ1-1, the V gene TRBV19; D unclear. From germline, CDR1 is LNHDA and CDR2 SQIVND (reference sequence). V shed 1 base and J shed 0 bases, with 9 bases lying between them. This CDR3 spans 15 amino acids. The chain's CDR3 is CASSIGARMNTEAFF. For the CDR3, the DNA is TGTGCCAGTAGTATAGGGGCACGTATGAACACTGAAGCTTTCTTT.

The V gene is TRBV7-2, the J gene TRBJ1-5; D is ambiguous. The germline V gene has CDR1 SGHTA and CDR2 FQGNSA. V lost 1 base and J lost 6, with 10 bases in between. This CDR3 region has 14 residues. The CDR3 DNA reads TGTGCCAGCAGCTTAGTAGGTATTGGTCAGCCCCAGCATTTT. Encoded protein: CASSLVGIGQPQHF.

This clone has a single count. The J gene is TRBJ2-3, the V gene TRBV6-5; no definite D call. The CDR3 sequence is 13 residues long. V lost 6 bases and J lost 0, with 7 bases in between. The V gene's germline CDR1 is MNHEY and CDR2 SVGAGI. The CDR3 DNA sequence: TGTGCCAGCAGGCTCTCGAGCACAGATACGCAGTATTTT. This translates into CASRLSSTDTQYF.

The chain joins TRBV19 to TRBJ1-3; no definite D call. The germline gives CDR1 LNHDA, CDR2 SQIVND (reference sequence). The CDR3 contains 15 residues. Trimming pared 10 bases from V and 9 bases from J, leaving 25 bases between. CDR3 sequence: CATEDWPAVKGTIYF. The CDR3 DNA follows: TGTGCCACCGAGGACTGGCCGGCTGTAAAGGGCACCATATATTTT.

The genes are TRBV6-1 and TRBJ1-1, with 7 nucleotides matching TRBD1. Germline CDR1 MNHNS, CDR2 SASEGT. This CDR3 is 12 amino acids long. V lost 6 bases, J lost 5 bases, and 3 bases stayed unmatched. CDR3 nucleotides: TGTGCCAGCAGCAAACAGGGGACTGAAGCTTTCTTT. Protein sequence: CASSKQGTEAFF.

The chain links TRBV19 to TRBJ2-1; no definite D call. Germline loops: CDR1 LNHDA, CDR2 SQIVND (reference sequence). CDR3 length: 15 amino acids. Trimming cost V 1 base and J 6 bases, with 13 bases left between them. The CDR3 DNA reads as TGTGCCAGTAGTATAGGCTTTATCGGAATCAATGAGCAGTTCTTC. It yields the protein CASSIGFIGINEQFF. Looking up the rest from reference TRBV19 and TRBJ2-1 gives the full variable domain: DGGITQSPKYLFRKEGQNVTLSCEQNLNHDAMYWYRQDPGQGLRLIYYSQIVNDFQKGDIAEGYSVSREKKESFPLTVTSAQKNPTAFYLCASSIGFIGINEQFFGPGTRLTVL.

The chain carries TRBV4-2 and TRBJ1-4; perhaps TRBD1 as D (5 bases). Germline V gene lookup returns CDR1 LGHNA and CDR2 YNFKEQ. This CDR3 spans 15 amino acids. V was trimmed by 4 bases and J by 8 bases, leaving 17 bases between them. The CDR3 spells CASSREDGADEKLFF. DNA for the CDR3: TGTGCCAGCAGCCGTGAAGACGGGGCAGACGAAAAACTGTTTTTT.

This chain joins TRBV2 and TRBJ1-1; D perhaps matches TRBD1 (6 bases). V gave up 7 bases and J gave up 0 bases, with 15 bases separating them. CDR3 length equals 15 residues. Germline CDR1 reads SNHLY; CDR2 reads FYNNEI. The CDR3 region has the DNA TGTGCCAGCACCGAGAACCGACAGGTGAACACTGAAGCTTTCTTT. As protein: CASTENRQVNTEAFF.

This clone is deemed medium-sized. The J gene is TRBJ1-5, the V gene TRBV25-1; D uncertain. The CDR3 has 14 amino acids. V gave up 1 base and J gave up 3 bases, with 7 bases separating them. From germline, CDR1 is MGHDK and CDR2 SYGVNS. The CDR3 region is CASSELDDNQPQHF. The CDR3 DNA reads TGTGCCAGCAGTGAATTGGATGACAATCAGCCCCAGCATTTT.